This T cell receptor beta chain appears in the sequencing data of a study of patients and donors after allogeneic stem cell transplantation. Per germline, CDR1 SGHKS and CDR2 YYEKEE (reference sequence). The CDR3 totals 15 residues. V was clipped by 5 bases and J by 3 bases, with 14 bases between them. Using its own MiXCR run on the RT-PCR reads, TCRdb lists one record per CDR3 protein. In the table there are more than 75,000 distinct CDR3 sequences, around 5% of which are singletons. This receptor was taken from a human donor who was either an allogeneic HSCT recipient or a stem cell or donor lymphocyte infusion donor (not recorded which). It is not recorded whose cells these are; they may come from a transplant donor. V and J are TRBV5-5 and TRBJ1-4, with D unresolved. Input material: blood, either unsorted or a sorted T cell fraction (not recorded which). CDR3: CASSPSRSPNEKLFF. As DNA, the CDR3 is TGTGCCAGCAGTCCATCCAGGAGTCCTAATGAAAAACTGTTTTTT.